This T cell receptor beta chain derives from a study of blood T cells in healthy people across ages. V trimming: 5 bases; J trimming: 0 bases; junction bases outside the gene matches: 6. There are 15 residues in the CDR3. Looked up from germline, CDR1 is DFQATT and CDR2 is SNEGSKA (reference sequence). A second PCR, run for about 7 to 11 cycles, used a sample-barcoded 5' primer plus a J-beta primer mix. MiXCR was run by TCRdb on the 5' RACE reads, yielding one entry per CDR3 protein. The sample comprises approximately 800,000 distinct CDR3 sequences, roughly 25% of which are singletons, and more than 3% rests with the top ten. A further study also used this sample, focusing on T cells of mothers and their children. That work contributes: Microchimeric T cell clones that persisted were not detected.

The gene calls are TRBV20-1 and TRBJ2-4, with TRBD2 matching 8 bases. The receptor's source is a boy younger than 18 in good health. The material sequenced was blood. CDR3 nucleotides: TGCAGTGCTGAGAGCGGGAGTATAGCCAAAAACATTCAGTACTTC. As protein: CSAESGSIAKNIQYF.